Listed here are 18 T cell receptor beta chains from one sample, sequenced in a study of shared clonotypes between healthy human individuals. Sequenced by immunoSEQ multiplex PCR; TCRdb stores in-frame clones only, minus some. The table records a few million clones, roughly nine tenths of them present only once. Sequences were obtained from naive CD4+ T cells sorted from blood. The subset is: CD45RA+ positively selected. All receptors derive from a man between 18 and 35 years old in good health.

CDR3 DNA: TGCAGCGTAGGGGATGGGGGCCGGTGGCCCCAGCATTTT. As protein: CSVGDGGRWPQHF. The V and J genes are TRBV29-1 and TRBJ1-5, with D perhaps matching TRBD1 (6 bases). V dropped 6 bases and J dropped 9 bases, with 18 bases sitting between them. Germline loops: CDR1 SQVTM, CDR2 ANQGSEA. This CDR3 region has 13 residues.

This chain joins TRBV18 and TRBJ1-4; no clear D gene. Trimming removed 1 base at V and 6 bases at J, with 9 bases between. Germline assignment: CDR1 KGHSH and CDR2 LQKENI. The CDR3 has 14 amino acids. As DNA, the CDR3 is TGTGCCAGCTCACCACAGGGAGTGGATGAAAAACTGTTTTTT. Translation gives CASSPQGVDEKLFF. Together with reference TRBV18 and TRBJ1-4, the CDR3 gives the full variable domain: NAGVMQNPRHLVRRRGQEARLRCSPMKGHSHVYWYRQLPEEGLKFMVYLQKENIIDESGMPKERFSAEFPKEGPSILRIQQVVRGDSAAYFCASSPQGVDEKLFFGSGTQLSVL.

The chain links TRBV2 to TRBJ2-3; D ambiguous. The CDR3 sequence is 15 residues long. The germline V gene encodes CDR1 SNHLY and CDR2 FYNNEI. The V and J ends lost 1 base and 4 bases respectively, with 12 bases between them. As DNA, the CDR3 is TGTGCCAGCAGTGAAGACCCCCGCCTGGCAGATACGCAGTATTTT. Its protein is CASSEDPRLADTQYF. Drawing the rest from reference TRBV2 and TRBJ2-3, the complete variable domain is EPEVTQTPSHQVTQMGQEVILRCVPISNHLYFYWYRQILGQKVEFLVSFYNNEISEKSEIFDDQFSVERPDGSNFTLKIRSTKLEDSAMYFCASSEDPRLADTQYFGPGTRLTVL.

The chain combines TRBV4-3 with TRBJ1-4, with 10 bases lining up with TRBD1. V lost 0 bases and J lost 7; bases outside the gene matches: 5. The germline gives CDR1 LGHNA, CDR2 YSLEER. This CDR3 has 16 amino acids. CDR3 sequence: CASSQDWTGGIEKLFF. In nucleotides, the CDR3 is TGCGCCAGCAGCCAAGATTGGACAGGGGGTATTGAAAAACTGTTTTTT.

CDR3 sequence reads: CASTGTGDFYGYTF. The CDR3 nucleotides are TGTGCCAGCACCGGGACAGGGGATTTCTATGGCTACACCTTC. The chain uses TRBV2 and TRBJ1-2; TRBD1 aligns across 10 bases. V was clipped by 7 bases and J by 4 bases; unmatched bases: 6. CDR3 length: 14 amino acids. Germline CDR1 and CDR2: SNHLY and FYNNEI.

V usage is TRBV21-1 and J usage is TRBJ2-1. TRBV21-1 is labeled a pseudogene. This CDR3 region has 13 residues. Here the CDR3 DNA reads TGTGCCAGCAAAGAGGAGGGGGTCACTGAGCAGTTCTTC. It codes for CASKEEGVTEQFF.

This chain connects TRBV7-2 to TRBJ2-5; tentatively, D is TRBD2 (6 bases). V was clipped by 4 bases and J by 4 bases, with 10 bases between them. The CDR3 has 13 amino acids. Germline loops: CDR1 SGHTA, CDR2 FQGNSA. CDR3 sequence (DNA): TGTGCCAGCAGCTCCGGAGGGAGAGAGACCCAGTACTTC. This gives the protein CASSSGGRETQYF. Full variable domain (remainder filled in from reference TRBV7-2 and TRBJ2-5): GAGVSQSPSNKVTEKGKDVELRCDPISGHTALYWYRQSLGQGLEFLIYFQGNSAPDKSGLPSDRFSAERTGGSVSTLTIQRTQQEDSAVYLCASSSGGRETQYFGPGTRLLVL.

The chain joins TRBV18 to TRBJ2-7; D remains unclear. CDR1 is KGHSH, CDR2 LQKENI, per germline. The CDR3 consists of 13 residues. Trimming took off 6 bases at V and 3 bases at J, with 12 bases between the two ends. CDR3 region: CASSGKGIYEQYF. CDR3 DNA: TGTGCCAGCTCTGGCAAAGGGATCTACGAGCAGTACTTC.

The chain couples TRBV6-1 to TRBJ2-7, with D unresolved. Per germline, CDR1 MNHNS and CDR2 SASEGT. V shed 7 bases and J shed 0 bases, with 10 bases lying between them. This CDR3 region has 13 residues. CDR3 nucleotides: TGTGCCAGCATGAAAAGGGACTCCTACGAGCAGTACTTC. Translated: CASMKRDSYEQYF.

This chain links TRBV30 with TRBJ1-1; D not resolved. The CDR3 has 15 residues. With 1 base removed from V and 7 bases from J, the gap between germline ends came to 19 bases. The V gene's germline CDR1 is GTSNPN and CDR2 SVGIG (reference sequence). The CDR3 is CAWSAPGRIKGEAFF. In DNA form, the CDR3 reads TGTGCCTGGAGTGCCCCCGGCCGGATTAAAGGTGAAGCTTTCTTT.

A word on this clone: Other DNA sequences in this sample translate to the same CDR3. Written as DNA, the CDR3 is TGTGCCAGCAGTCCCCGGACAGGCCAAGAGACCCAGTACTTC. It encodes CASSPRTGQETQYF. The chain recombines TRBV28 with TRBJ2-5; TRBD1 matches 7 bases. J was trimmed by 1 base and V by 5 bases; bases with no gene match: 4. The CDR3 spans 14 residues. In germline, CDR1 is MDHEN, CDR2 SYDVKM.

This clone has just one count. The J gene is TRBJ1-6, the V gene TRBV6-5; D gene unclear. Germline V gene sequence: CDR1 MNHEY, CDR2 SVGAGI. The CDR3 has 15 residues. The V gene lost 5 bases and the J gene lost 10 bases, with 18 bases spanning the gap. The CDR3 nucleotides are TGTGCCAGCAGTCTTCACCCCAGGCAGGAATCACCCCTCCACTTT. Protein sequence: CASSLHPRQESPLHF.

CDR3: CSVGLAQTQYF. CDR3 coding DNA: TGCAGCGTTGGACTAGCGCAGACCCAGTACTTC. V gene TRBV29-1 combines with J gene TRBJ2-5; 8 bases line up with TRBD2. CDR3 length equals 11 residues. Per the germline V gene, CDR1 is SQVTM and CDR2 is ANQGSEA. V was clipped by 4 bases and J by 6 bases; unmatched bases: 1.

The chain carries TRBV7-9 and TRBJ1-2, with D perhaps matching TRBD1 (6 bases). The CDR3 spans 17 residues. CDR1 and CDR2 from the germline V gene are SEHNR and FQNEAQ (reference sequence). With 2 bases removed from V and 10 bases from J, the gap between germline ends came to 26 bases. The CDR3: CASSLRDQGTRGGDYTF. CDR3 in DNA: TGTGCCAGCAGCTTACGGGACCAGGGGACGCGGGGAGGGGACTACACCTTC. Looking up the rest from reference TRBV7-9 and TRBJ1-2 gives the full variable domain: DTGVSQNPRHKITKRGQNVTFRCDPISEHNRLYWYRQTLGQGPEFLTYFQNEAQLEKSRLLSDRFSAERPKGSFSTLEIQRTEQGDSAMYLCASSLRDQGTRGGDYTFGSGTRLTVV.

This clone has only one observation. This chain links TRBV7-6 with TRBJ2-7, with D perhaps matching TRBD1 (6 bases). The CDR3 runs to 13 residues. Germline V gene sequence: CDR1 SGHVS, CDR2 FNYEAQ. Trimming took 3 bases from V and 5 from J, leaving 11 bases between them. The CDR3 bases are TGTGCCAGCAGCTTGTCAGGGGCCGACGAGCAGTACTTC. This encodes CASSLSGADEQYF.

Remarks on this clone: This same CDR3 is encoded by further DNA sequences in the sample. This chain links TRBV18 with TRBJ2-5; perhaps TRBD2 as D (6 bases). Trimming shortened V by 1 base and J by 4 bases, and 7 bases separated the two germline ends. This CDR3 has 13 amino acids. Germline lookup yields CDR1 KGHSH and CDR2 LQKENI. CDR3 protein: CASSPQGLETQYF. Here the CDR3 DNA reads TGTGCCAGCTCACCACAGGGACTAGAGACCCAGTACTTC. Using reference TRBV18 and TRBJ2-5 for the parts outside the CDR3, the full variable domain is NAGVMQNPRHLVRRRGQEARLRCSPMKGHSHVYWYRQLPEEGLKFMVYLQKENIIDESGMPKERFSAEFPKEGPSILRIQQVVRGDSAAYFCASSPQGLETQYFGPGTRLLVL.

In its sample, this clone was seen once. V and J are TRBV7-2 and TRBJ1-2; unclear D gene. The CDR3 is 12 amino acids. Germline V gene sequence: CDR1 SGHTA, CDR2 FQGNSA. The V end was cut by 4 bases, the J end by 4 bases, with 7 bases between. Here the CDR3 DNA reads TGTGCCAGCAGCTCCCAGTTCTATGGCTACACCTTC. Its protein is CASSSQFYGYTF.

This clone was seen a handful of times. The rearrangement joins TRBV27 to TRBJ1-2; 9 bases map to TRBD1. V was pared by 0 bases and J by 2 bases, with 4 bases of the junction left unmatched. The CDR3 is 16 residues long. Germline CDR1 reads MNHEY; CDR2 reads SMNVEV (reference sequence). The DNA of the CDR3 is TGTGCCAGCAGTTTATCCACGGGACAGGGAAACTATGGCTACACCTTC. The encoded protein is CASSLSTGQGNYGYTF.